This T cell receptor beta chain was obtained from a study of T cells expressing NK-cell markers. Study overall: The TCR beta repertoires originated in sorted CD3+CD56+NKG2C+, CD3+CD56+NKG2C- and CD3+CD56-NKG2C+ T cells. Study-wide results and caveats: The dominant NKG2C+ clonotypes represented 1.0-7.0% of CD8+ T cells in over 5 donors. Researchers report these clonotypes also headed the CD3+CD56-NKG2C+ fraction in four donors. Evidence did not settle whether expanded NKG2C+ T cell clones targeted HCMV.

From the 5' RACE reads, TCRdb lists one entry per CDR3 protein and no DNA. This sample's table has 400,000 to 550,000 distinct CDR3 sequences. Comment on this clonotype: As yet, its antigen is unknown.

This TCR was sampled from a woman aged 18 to 75 in good health. Material: blood T cells: a sorted CD56 or NKG2C T cell subset, CD4+ or CD8+ T cells, or bulk PBMC T cells (not recorded which).

The CDR3 loop reads CASSAPDRDETQYF. This rearrangement joins TRBV6-1 to TRBJ2-5; as DNA is missing, the TRBD1 call by TCRdb cannot be tested. The length of the CDR3 is 14 residues. Germline V CDR1 and CDR2: MNHNS, SASEGT.